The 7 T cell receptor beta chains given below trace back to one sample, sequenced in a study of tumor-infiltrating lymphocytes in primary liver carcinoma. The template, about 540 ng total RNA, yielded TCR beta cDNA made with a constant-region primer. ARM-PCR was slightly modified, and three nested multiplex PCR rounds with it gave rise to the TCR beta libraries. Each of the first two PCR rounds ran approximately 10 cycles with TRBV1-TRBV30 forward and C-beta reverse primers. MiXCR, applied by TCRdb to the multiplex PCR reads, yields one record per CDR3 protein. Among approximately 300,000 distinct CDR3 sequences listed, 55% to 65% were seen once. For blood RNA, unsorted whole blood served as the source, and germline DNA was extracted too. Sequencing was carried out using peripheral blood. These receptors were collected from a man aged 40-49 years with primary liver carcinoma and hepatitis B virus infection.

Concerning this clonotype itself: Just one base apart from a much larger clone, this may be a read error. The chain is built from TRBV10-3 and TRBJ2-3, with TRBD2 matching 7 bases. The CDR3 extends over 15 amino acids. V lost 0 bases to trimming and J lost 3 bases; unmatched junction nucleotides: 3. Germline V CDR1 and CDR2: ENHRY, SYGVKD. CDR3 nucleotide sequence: TGTGCCATCAGTGAGTCGGTTAGCGGGACAGATACGCAGTATTTT. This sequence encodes CAISESVSGTDTQYF.

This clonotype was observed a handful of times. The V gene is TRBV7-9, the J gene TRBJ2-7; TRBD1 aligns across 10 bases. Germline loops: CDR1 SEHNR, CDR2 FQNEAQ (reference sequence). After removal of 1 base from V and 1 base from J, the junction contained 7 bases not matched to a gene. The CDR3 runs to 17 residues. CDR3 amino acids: CASSLGEGTGVSYEQYF. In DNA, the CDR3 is TGTGCCAGCAGCTTAGGGGAAGGGACAGGGGTGTCCTACGAGCAGTACTTC.

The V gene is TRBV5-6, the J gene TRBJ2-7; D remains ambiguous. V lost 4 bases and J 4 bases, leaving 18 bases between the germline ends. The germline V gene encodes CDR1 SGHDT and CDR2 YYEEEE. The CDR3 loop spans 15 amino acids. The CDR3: CASSRWGGYGYEQYF. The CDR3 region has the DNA TGTGCCAGCAGCCGGTGGGGTGGATACGGATACGAGCAGTACTTC.

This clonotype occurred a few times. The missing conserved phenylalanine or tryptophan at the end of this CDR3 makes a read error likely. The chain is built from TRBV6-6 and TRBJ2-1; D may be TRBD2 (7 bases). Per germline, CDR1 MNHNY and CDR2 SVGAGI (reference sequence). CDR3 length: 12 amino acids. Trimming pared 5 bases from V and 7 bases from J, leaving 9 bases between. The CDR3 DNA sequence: TGTGCCAGCAGTGAGGGGGGGAATGAGCAGTTCTCC. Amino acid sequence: CASSEGGNEQFS.

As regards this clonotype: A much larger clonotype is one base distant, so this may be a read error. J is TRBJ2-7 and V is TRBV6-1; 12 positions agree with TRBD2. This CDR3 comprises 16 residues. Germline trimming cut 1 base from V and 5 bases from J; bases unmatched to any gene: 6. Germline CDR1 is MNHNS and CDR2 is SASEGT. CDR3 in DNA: TGTGCCAGCAGTGAAGTAAGGACTAGCGGGGCCAACGAGCAGTACTTC. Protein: CASSEVRTSGANEQYF.

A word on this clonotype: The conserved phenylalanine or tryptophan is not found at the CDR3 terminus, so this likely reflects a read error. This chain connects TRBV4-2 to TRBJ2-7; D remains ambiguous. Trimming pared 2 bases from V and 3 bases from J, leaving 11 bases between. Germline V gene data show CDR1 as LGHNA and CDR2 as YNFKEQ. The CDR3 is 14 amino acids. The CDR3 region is CASSQPGLGYEQYI. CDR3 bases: TGTGCCAGCAGCCAACCAGGTTTGGGCTACGAGCAGTACATC.

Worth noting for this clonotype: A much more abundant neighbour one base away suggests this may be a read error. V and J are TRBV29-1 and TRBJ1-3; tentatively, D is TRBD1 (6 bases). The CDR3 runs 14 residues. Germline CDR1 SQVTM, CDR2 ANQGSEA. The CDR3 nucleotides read TGCAGCGTTGAGGGGGACAACTCTGGAAGCACCATATATTTT. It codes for CSVEGDNSGSTIYF.